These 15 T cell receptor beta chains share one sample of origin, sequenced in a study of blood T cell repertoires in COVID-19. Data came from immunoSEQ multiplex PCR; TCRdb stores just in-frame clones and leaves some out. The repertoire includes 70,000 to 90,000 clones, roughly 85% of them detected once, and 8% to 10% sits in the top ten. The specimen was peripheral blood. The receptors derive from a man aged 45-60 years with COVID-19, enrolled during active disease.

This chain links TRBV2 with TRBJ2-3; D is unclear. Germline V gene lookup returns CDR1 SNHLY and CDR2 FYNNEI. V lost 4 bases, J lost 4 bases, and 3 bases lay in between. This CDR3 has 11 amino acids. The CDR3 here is CASSGPDTQYF. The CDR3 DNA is TGTGCCAGCAGTGGGCCAGATACGCAGTATTTT.

CDR3 nucleotides: TGCAGCGTTTATGTCAGTAACACTGAAGCTTTCTTT. Protein sequence: CSVYVSNTEAFF. V is TRBV29-1 and J is TRBJ1-1; no firm D call. The CDR3 runs 12 residues. Germline V gives CDR1 SQVTM, CDR2 ANQGSEA. V was cut by 5 bases and J by 2 bases, with 9 bases left in between.

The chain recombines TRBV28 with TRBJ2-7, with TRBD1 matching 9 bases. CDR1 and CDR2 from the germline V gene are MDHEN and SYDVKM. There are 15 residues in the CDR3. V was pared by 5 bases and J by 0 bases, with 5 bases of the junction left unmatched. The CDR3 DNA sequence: TGTGCCAGCAGTCTGGTGGACAGGGGCTCCTACGAGCAGTACTTC. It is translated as CASSLVDRGSYEQYF.

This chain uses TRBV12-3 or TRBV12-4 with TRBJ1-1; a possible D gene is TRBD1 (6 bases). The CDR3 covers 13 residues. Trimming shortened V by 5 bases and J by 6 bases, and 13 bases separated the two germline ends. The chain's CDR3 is CASSPQTGAEAFF. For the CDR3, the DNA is TGTGCCAGCAGTCCCCAGACAGGAGCTGAAGCTTTCTTT.

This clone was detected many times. CDR3 amino acids: CASRLAYEQYF. CDR3 DNA sequence: TGTGCCAGCCGACTAGCGTACGAGCAGTACTTC. This chain uses TRBV28 with TRBJ2-7; TRBD2 matches 8 bases. V lost 8 bases and J lost 4; bases outside the gene matches: 1. The CDR3 runs to 11 residues. Germline values: CDR1 MDHEN, CDR2 SYDVKM.

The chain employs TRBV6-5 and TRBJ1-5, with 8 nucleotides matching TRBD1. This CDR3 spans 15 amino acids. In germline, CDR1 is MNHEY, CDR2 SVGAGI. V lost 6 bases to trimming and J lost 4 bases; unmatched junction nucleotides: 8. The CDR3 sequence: CASSRRTGRNQPQHF. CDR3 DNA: TGTGCCAGCAGCCGGCGGACAGGGAGGAATCAGCCCCAGCATTTT.

CDR3 coding DNA: TGCGCCAGCAGCCGGTTTACAGGTTCGAACACCGGGGAGCTGTTTTTT. Translated, it gives CASSRFTGSNTGELFF. This chain connects TRBV4-3 to TRBJ2-2, with D perhaps TRBD1 (5 bases). Germline lookup yields CDR1 LGHNA and CDR2 YSLEER. Between the trimmed V and J ends, which lost 4 bases and 0 bases, there was a span of 12 bases. The CDR3 extends over 16 amino acids.

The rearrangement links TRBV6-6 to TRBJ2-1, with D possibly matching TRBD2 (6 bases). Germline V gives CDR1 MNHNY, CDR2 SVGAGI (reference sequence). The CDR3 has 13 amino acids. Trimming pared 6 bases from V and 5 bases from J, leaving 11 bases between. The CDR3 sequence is CASRRDWNNEQFF. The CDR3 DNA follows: TGTGCCAGCAGACGGGACTGGAACAATGAGCAGTTCTTC.

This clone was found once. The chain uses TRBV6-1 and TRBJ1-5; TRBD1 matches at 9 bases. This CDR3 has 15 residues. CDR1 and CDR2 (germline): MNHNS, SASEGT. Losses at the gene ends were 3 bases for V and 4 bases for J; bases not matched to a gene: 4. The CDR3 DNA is TGTGCCAGCAGTGAGCCCGGGACAGGGAATCAGCCCCAGCATTTT. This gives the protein CASSEPGTGNQPQHF.

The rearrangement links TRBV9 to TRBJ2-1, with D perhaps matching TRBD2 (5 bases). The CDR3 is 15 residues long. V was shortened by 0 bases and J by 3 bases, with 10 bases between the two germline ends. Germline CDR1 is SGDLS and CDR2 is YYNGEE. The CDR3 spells CASSVEASSYNEQFF. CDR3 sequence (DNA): TGTGCCAGCAGCGTAGAGGCTAGCAGCTACAATGAGCAGTTCTTC.

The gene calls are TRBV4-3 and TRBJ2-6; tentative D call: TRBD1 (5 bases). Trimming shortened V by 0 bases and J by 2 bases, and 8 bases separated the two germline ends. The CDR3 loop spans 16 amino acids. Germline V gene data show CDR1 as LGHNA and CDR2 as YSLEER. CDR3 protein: CASSQDPGTGANVLTF. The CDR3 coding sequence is TGCGCCAGCAGCCAAGATCCAGGGACTGGGGCCAACGTCCTGACTTTC.

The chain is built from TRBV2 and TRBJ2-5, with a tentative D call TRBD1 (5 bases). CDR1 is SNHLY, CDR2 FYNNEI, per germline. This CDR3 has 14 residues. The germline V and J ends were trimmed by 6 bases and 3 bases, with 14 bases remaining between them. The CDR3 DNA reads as TGTGCCAGCAGATTTGGGGCGGATGAAGAGACCCAGTACTTC. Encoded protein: CASRFGADEETQYF.

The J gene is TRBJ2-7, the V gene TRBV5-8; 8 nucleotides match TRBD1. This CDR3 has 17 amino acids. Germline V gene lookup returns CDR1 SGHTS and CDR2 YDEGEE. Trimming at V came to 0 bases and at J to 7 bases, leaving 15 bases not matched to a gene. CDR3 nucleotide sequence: TGTGCCAGCAGCTTGGGATTAGGACAGGGAGTACGGAGGGAGCAGTACTTC. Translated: CASSLGLGQGVRREQYF.

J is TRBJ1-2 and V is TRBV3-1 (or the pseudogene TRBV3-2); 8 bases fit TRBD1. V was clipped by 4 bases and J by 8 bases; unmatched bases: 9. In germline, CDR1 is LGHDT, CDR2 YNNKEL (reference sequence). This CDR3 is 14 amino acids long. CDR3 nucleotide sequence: TGTGCCAGCAGCCCGACGCAGGGGGCGGGGGGCTACACCTTC. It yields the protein CASSPTQGAGGYTF.

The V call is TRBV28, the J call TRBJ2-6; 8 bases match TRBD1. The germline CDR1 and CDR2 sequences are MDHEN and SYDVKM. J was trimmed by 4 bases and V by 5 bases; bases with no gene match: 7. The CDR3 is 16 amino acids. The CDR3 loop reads CASSARTGYGANVLTF. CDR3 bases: TGTGCCAGCAGTGCGAGGACAGGGTACGGGGCCAACGTCCTGACTTTC.